The T cell receptor (beta chain) under discussion was sequenced for a study of somatic mutations in cytotoxic T cells in rheumatoid arthritis. Overall study context: Certain V beta antibody-stained T-cell populations, V beta1+ cells sequenced for TCRB among them, were flow-sorted to nearly 100% purity. Regarding the study as a whole: The slight TRBV07 underrepresentation in rheumatoid arthritis patients was not adjusted for multiple comparisons.

Using immunoSEQ multiplex PCR, the repertoire was profiled, and TCRdb retains in-frame clones only, with some absent. This sample has approximately 20,000 clones, with approximately 80% found just once. In regard to this clone: Its specificity is not known.

V dropped 3 bases and J dropped 2; count of bases not matched to a gene: 4. The germline V gene has CDR1 SGDLS and CDR2 YYNGEE. The CDR3 covers 15 residues. Sequencing used CD8+ T cells sorted from blood. The chain uses TRBV9 and TRBJ2-1, with TRBD2 identical over 8 bases. The origin of this receptor is a man aged 18 to 30 with rheumatoid arthritis. CDR3 coding DNA: TGTGCCAGCAGCGCCGGGGGGGCCGCCTACAATGAGCAGTTCTTC. This translates into CASSAGGAAYNEQFF.